These 5 T cell receptor beta chains were sequenced from one sample in a study of T cells in Graves' hyperthyroidism and ophthalmopathy. Amplified TCR beta CDR3 regions derived from RNA transcripts. HTBI primers were used for first-round RT-PCR of the TCR CDR3. TCRdb itself ran the multiplex PCR reads through MiXCR, one entry per CDR3 protein. Of around 520,000 distinct CDR3 sequences listed, around 22% are singletons. Sequencing was carried out using blood. The receptor source for this set is a woman aged 30 to 39 with Graves' ophthalmopathy.

This clonotype appeared a few times. In this CDR3 the conserved last residue, phenylalanine or tryptophan, is missing, so a read error is likely. This chain uses TRBV12-3 or TRBV12-4 with TRBJ1-2, with D maybe TRBD1 (5 bases). The CDR3 is 14 residues long. Trimming left V 3 bases short and J 5 bases short, with 13 bases between. The CDR3 region has the DNA TGTGCCAGCAGTTTTACGCAGGGAACGTATGGCTACACCTAC. It translates to CASSFTQGTYGYTY.

This clonotype has ten or more counts. The genes are TRBV20-1 and TRBJ1-2; D is perhaps TRBD1 (6 bases). CDR3 length: 12 residues. The V gene's germline CDR1 is DFQATT and CDR2 SNEGSKA (reference sequence). Trimming left V 5 bases short and J 3 bases short, with 10 bases between. CDR3 residues: CSARDIYYGYTF. CDR3 nucleotides: TGCAGTGCTCGGGACATCTACTATGGCTACACCTTC.

This clonotype was recorded at least ten times. The chain joins TRBV3-1 to TRBJ2-7; 10 nucleotides line up with TRBD1. CDR3 size: 14 residues. The V gene end was trimmed by 3 bases and the J gene end by 5 bases; junction bases not matched to a gene: 4. CDR1 LGHDT and CDR2 YNNKEL come from the germline V gene (reference sequence). The CDR3 DNA follows: TGTGCCAGCAGCCATAGACAGGGGGCTAACGAGCAGTACTTC. The encoded protein is CASSHRQGANEQYF.

This chain links TRBV4-1 with TRBJ1-2; 7 bases match TRBD1. Per the germline V gene, CDR1 is MGHRA and CDR2 is YSYEKL. This CDR3 is 15 amino acids long. After removal of 1 base from V and 1 base from J, the junction contained 3 bases not matched to a gene. DNA of the CDR3: TGCGCCAGCAGCCAAGTGGACAGGATTAACTATGGCTACACCTTC. Its translation is CASSQVDRINYGYTF.

This clonotype was seen many times. This chain uses TRBV18 with TRBJ2-5; TRBD1 matches at 8 bases. From germline, CDR1 is KGHSH and CDR2 LQKENI. The ends lost 0 bases at V and 5 bases at J; junction bases unmatched: 5. The CDR3 has 15 amino acids. The CDR3 loop is CASSPPGRGHETQYF. The CDR3 DNA reads as TGTGCCAGCTCACCACCCGGCAGGGGGCATGAGACCCAGTACTTC.